This TCR beta chain emerged from a study of PD-1 blockade in classical Hodgkin lymphoma. The repertoire was sequenced with immunoSEQ multiplex PCR; TCRdb's copy has only in-frame clones and lacks some. The sample lists about 35,000 clones, around 88% seen once, with more than 0.2% in the top ten. Time point defined: newly diagnosed, previously untreated cHL patient sample. Purification of CD4+ T cells from thawed PBMCs was performed via magnetic negative selection. The clonotype was recovered from a human donor with classical Hodgkin lymphoma. Sequenced sample: CD4+ T cells from blood.

CDR3 bases: TGTGCCAGCAGCTTCGAAGGAGATCAGCCCCAGCATTTT. Encoded protein: CASSFEGDQPQHF. The rearrangement links TRBV7-9 to TRBJ1-5; D uncertain. Germline V gene sequence: CDR1 SEHNR, CDR2 FQNEAQ (reference sequence). Trimming took off 3 bases at V and 5 bases at J, with 8 bases between the two ends. The CDR3 is made up of 13 amino acids.